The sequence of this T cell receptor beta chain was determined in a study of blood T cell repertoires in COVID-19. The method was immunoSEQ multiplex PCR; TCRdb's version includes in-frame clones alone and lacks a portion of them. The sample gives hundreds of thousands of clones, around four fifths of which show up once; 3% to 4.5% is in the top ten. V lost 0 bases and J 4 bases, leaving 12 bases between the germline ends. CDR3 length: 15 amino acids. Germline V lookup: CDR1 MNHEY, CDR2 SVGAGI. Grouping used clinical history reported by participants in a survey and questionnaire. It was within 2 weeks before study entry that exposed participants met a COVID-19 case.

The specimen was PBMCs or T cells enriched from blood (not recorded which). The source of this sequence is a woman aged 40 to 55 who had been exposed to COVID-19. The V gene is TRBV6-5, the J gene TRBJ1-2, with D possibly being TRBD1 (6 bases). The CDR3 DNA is TGTGCCAGCAGTTACTCTGGCAGGGGATCCTATGGCTACACCTTC. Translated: CASSYSGRGSYGYTF.